The 23 T cell receptor beta chains reported below all come from one sample, sequenced in a study of blood T cell repertoires in COVID-19 (dated by TCRdb to 2020 to 2021). The library was produced with the immunoSEQ multiplex PCR assay. TCRdb took over this immuneACCESS table, retaining in-frame rearrangements with V and J assigned. Such tables are incomplete; in checked studies, under half of the missing clones stem from an unresolved V gene, and the remainder is unexplained. For this sample there are roughly 46,000 clones; over 80% appear just once. The ten top clones hold approximately 7.4% of the sample. Sequencing was carried out using peripheral blood. The source is a man aged 55-75 years with active COVID-19.

This clone is a singleton in its sample. V and J are TRBV28 and TRBJ1-6, with D possibly being TRBD1 (6 bases). V was trimmed by 2 bases and J by 15 bases, leaving 26 bases between them. CDR3 size: 17 residues. Germline V gene sequence: CDR1 MDHEN, CDR2 SYDVKM. The CDR3 nucleotides read TGTGCCAGCAGTTTACCTGCCTGGACAGTCTACAATTCAGGCCTCCACTTT. It translates to CASSLPAWTVYNSGLHF.

This chain joins TRBV12-3 or TRBV12-4 and TRBJ2-7; 7 nucleotides align to TRBD1. Trimming cost V 7 bases and J 5 bases; bases outside gene matches: 8. The CDR3 has 13 amino acids. The CDR3 DNA follows: TGTGCCAGCACCCTACAGGGGATCGACGAGCAGTACTTC. This codes for CASTLQGIDEQYF.

The count of this clone is one. The rearrangement links TRBV27 to TRBJ2-7, with D perhaps TRBD2 (6 bases). The CDR3 is 16 residues long. V shed 4 bases and J shed 1 base, with 17 bases lying between them. The germline gives CDR1 MNHEY, CDR2 SMNVEV (reference sequence). In DNA, the CDR3 is TGTGCCAGCAGTTGGGGACCGGGACTCTCTTCCTACGAGCAGTACTTC. As protein: CASSWGPGLSSYEQYF.

This clone was seen a few times. This chain joins TRBV14 and TRBJ1-1; no firm D call. Trimming shortened V by 4 bases and J by 2 bases, and 14 bases separated the two germline ends. Germline assignment: CDR1 SGHDN and CDR2 FVKESK. The CDR3 has 15 residues. This CDR3 reads CASSLGLRKNTEAFF. In DNA form, the CDR3 reads TGTGCCAGCAGCCTTGGACTAAGAAAAAACACTGAAGCTTTCTTT. The full variable domain, rest sourced from reference TRBV14 and TRBJ1-1, is EAGVTQFPSHSVIEKGQTVTLRCDPISGHDNLYWYRRVMGKEIKFLLHFVKESKQDESGMPNNRFLAERTGGTYSTLKVQPAELEDSGVYFCASSLGLRKNTEAFFGQGTRLTVV.

This clone has a handful of counts. This chain joins TRBV4-2 and TRBJ1-1; D unclear. This CDR3 contains 13 residues. Germline V gene data show CDR1 as LGHNA and CDR2 as YNFKEQ. Between the trimmed V and J ends, which lost 1 base and 5 bases, there was a span of 8 bases. The DNA of the CDR3 is TGTGCCAGCAGCCAAGCTGGGAGGACTGAAGCTTTCTTT. Amino acid sequence: CASSQAGRTEAFF.

The CDR3 sequence is CASSGEREGRNIQYF. CDR3 in DNA: TGTGCCAGTAGTGGGGAGCGGGAGGGCCGAAACATTCAGTACTTC. The chain carries TRBV19 and TRBJ2-4; TRBD2 agrees at 10 bases. V was pared by 5 bases and J by 6 bases, with 7 bases of the junction left unmatched. Looked up from germline, CDR1 is LNHDA and CDR2 is SQIVND (reference sequence). The CDR3 sequence is 15 residues long.

In its sample, this clone was seen once. The chain combines TRBV7-2 with TRBJ2-7, with D maybe TRBD2 (5 bases). The ends were cut back, 0 bases at V and 2 bases at J, with 8 bases in the middle. CDR1 and CDR2 from the germline V gene are SGHTA and FQGNSA. The CDR3 sequence is 14 residues long. CDR3 amino acids: CASSLAEGPYEQYF. The CDR3 region has the DNA TGTGCCAGCAGCTTAGCAGAGGGTCCCTACGAGCAGTACTTC. Full variable domain (missing parts from reference TRBV7-2 and TRBJ2-7): GAGVSQSPSNKVTEKGKDVELRCDPISGHTALYWYRQSLGQGLEFLIYFQGNSAPDKSGLPSDRFSAERTGGSVSTLTIQRTQQEDSAVYLCASSLAEGPYEQYFGPGTRLTVT.

The chain carries TRBV5-1 and TRBJ2-1, with 12 positions matching TRBD2. Trimming removed 5 bases from V and 1 base from J; junction bases left unmatched: 4. CDR3 length: 16 amino acids. The germline CDR1 and CDR2 sequences are SGHRS and YFSETQ. CDR3 sequence: CASRTSGSPSYNEQFF. In DNA form, the CDR3 reads TGCGCCAGCAGGACTAGCGGGAGCCCATCCTACAATGAGCAGTTCTTC.

The J gene is TRBJ2-7, the V gene TRBV9; TRBD2 aligns across 7 bases. V lost 5 bases to trimming and J lost 0 bases; unmatched junction nucleotides: 11. Germline lookup yields CDR1 SGDLS and CDR2 YYNGEE. This CDR3 is 16 amino acids long. CDR3 bases: TGTGCCAGCAGTCCTTCGTCCGGGAGGTCCTCCTACGAGCAGTACTTC. Encoded protein: CASSPSSGRSSYEQYF.

This chain joins TRBV5-4 and TRBJ1-1; D is ambiguous. V shed 4 bases and J shed 1 base, with 8 bases lying between them. CDR1 and CDR2 (germline): SGHNT, YYREEE (reference sequence). This CDR3 region has 13 residues. This CDR3 is CASSPRQNTEAFF. CDR3 DNA sequence: TGTGCCAGCAGCCCCCGACAGAACACTGAAGCTTTCTTT.

This clone was seen once. The chain combines TRBV9 with TRBJ2-5, with TRBD2 matching 7 bases. Trimming removed 4 bases from V and 4 bases from J; junction bases left unmatched: 13. This CDR3 spans 16 amino acids. The germline CDR1 and CDR2 sequences are SGDLS and YYNGEE. CDR3 nucleotides: TGTGCCAGCAGCATACTCGGGGTAGCGGGCGGAGAGACCCAGTACTTC. Translated, it gives CASSILGVAGGETQYF. The variable domain in full, with the rest retrieved from reference TRBV9 and TRBJ2-5, is DSGVTQTPKHLITATGQRVTLRCSPRSGDLSVYWYQQSLDQGLQFLIQYYNGEERAKGNILERFSAQQFPDLHSELNLSSLELGDSALYFCASSILGVAGGETQYFGPGTRLLVL.

The genes are TRBV29-1 and TRBJ1-2, with a tentative D call TRBD1 (6 bases). Germline lookup yields CDR1 SQVTM and CDR2 ANQGSEA. This CDR3 is 15 amino acids long. The ends were cut back, 0 bases at V and 4 bases at J, with 15 bases in the middle. This chain's CDR3 is CSVEEWGRGFYGYTF. In nucleotides, the CDR3 is TGCAGCGTTGAAGAGTGGGGGCGGGGGTTCTATGGCTACACCTTC.

V is TRBV7-8 and J is TRBJ2-3; 8 bases line up with TRBD2. Unmatched junction bases numbered 9, after V lost 7 bases and J lost 0 bases. This CDR3 has 16 residues. Germline lookup yields CDR1 SGHVS and CDR2 FQNEAQ. The CDR3 sequence: CASTSGGGMSTDTQYF. CDR3 nucleotides: TGTGCCAGCACCTCGGGGGGGGGCATGAGCACAGATACGCAGTATTTT.

The rearrangement links TRBV12-3 or TRBV12-4 to TRBJ2-7, with 8 bases aligning to TRBD1. The CDR3 is 13 residues long. V lost 8 bases, J lost 3 bases, and 6 bases stayed unmatched. CDR3 DNA: TGTGCCAGCGGGGAAGGACAGGGCTACGAGCAGTACTTC. It encodes CASGEGQGYEQYF.

On this clone itself: The sample has other DNA sequences that encode this CDR3 too. The gene calls are TRBV3-1 (or the pseudogene TRBV3-2) and TRBJ2-7; D gene ambiguous. V lost 5 bases to trimming and J lost 3 bases, with 5 bases between them. The CDR3 is made up of 11 amino acids. Germline V gene sequence: CDR1 LGHDT, CDR2 YNNKEL (reference sequence). Here the CDR3 reads CASSYSYEQYF. The CDR3 DNA follows: TGTGCCAGCAGCTACAGCTACGAGCAGTACTTC.

This clone showed up just a few times. The chain is built from TRBV7-9 and TRBJ2-3; D is undetermined. With 8 bases removed from V and 0 bases from J, the gap between germline ends came to 3 bases. The germline V gene encodes CDR1 SEHNR and CDR2 FQNEAQ (reference sequence). This CDR3 comprises 11 residues. The CDR3 nucleotides read TGTGCCAGCCTCAGCACAGATACGCAGTATTTT. It translates to CASLSTDTQYF.

The rearrangement links TRBV19 to TRBJ1-1; D is unclear. Germline assignment: CDR1 LNHDA and CDR2 SQIVND (reference sequence). The CDR3 is made up of 13 amino acids. V lost 7 bases and J 5 bases, leaving 14 bases between the germline ends. This chain's CDR3 is CASMRIIGTEAFF. As DNA, the CDR3 is TGTGCCAGTATGCGGATAATTGGAACTGAAGCTTTCTTT.

This rearrangement joins TRBV24-1 to TRBJ2-3, with TRBD2 as a possible D gene (6 bases). Germline V gene data show CDR1 as KGHDR and CDR2 as SFDVKD. Deletions cut 2 bases from V and 4 bases from J, with 9 bases between. The CDR3 length is 14 residues. This chain's CDR3 is CATSDSPGADTQYF. The CDR3 DNA reads TGTGCCACCAGTGATTCGCCGGGGGCAGATACGCAGTATTTT.

This sequence joins TRBV28 and TRBJ2-3, with D tentatively TRBD1 (5 bases). V was trimmed by 8 bases and J by 5 bases, leaving 8 bases between them. Germline CDR1 and CDR2: MDHEN and SYDVKM. The CDR3 contains 11 residues. The CDR3 DNA sequence: TGTGCCAGCTGGGGCGGAGATACGCAGTATTTT. Protein: CASWGGDTQYF.

The rearrangement links TRBV5-1 to TRBJ2-2, with 10 bases fitting TRBD2. Trimming cost V 5 bases and J 2 bases; bases outside gene matches: 15. CDR3 size: 19 residues. The V gene's germline CDR1 is SGHRS and CDR2 YFSETQ. The CDR3 is CASSRQLIAGGINTGELFF. The CDR3 bases are TGCGCCAGCAGTCGTCAGCTTATAGCGGGGGGCATTAACACCGGGGAGCTGTTTTTT. Looking up the rest from reference TRBV5-1 and TRBJ2-2 gives the full variable domain: KAGVTQTPRYLIKTRGQQVTLSCSPISGHRSVSWYQQTPGQGLQFLFEYFSETQRNKGNFPGRFSGRQFSNSRSEMNVSTLELGDSALYLCASSRQLIAGGINTGELFFGEGSRLTVL.

The V and J genes are TRBV27 and TRBJ1-1; 11 bases align to TRBD1. V lost 4 bases, J lost 2 bases, and 6 bases stayed unmatched. CDR3 length equals 16 residues. Germline lookup yields CDR1 MNHEY and CDR2 SMNVEV (reference sequence). The CDR3 is CASSSLGQGGNTEAFF. The CDR3 region has the DNA TGTGCCAGCAGTTCCCTGGGACAGGGGGGCAACACTGAAGCTTTCTTT.

The chain employs TRBV27 and TRBJ2-7, with D possibly matching TRBD2 (6 bases). Germline V lookup: CDR1 MNHEY, CDR2 SMNVEV (reference sequence). The V and J ends lost 8 bases and 0 bases respectively, with 14 bases between them. This CDR3 comprises 14 residues. CDR3 DNA: TGTGCCAGCTCTAGCGCAGCGTACTCCTACGAGCAGTACTTC. Its translation: CASSSAAYSYEQYF.

This sequence joins TRBV30 and TRBJ2-1; 8 bases are a match to TRBD2. V was pared by 3 bases and J by 5 bases, with 6 bases of the junction left unmatched. Per the germline V gene, CDR1 is GTSNPN and CDR2 is SVGIG (reference sequence). There are 14 residues in the CDR3. CDR3 in amino acids: CAWRTSDLHNEQFF. As DNA, the CDR3 is TGTGCCTGGAGGACTAGCGACCTCCACAATGAGCAGTTCTTC.